Listed below are T cell receptor beta chains from one sample, sequenced in a study of regulatory T cells in long-lasting Graves disease. TCRdb recomputed calls from the multiplex PCR reads with MiXCR, one row per CDR3 protein. This sample has about 540,000 distinct CDR3 sequences, with approximately 15% found just once. The sample was also reused in another study, on T cells in Graves' hyperthyroidism and ophthalmopathy.

The material was peripheral blood mononuclear cells (PBMCs), obtained at new diagnosis, from a patient treated with antithyroid drugs. The origin of the receptors is a young man with Graves disease. Both conserved end residues are part of each CDR3. The order of the fields is D gene, clone size, J gene, V gene, CDR3 DNA, CDR3 protein. D genes are given only for firm matches. A clone size is listed for some rows: how often the clone was seen (once, few, many), or a class if it is expanded.

- many TRBJ1-1 TRBV19 TGTGCCAGTAGGACATACACCGGGACTTCAACTGAAGCTTTCTTT CASRTYTGTSTEAFF
TRBD1 few TRBJ1-2 TRBV6-1 TGTGCCAGCAGAGCGGGACAGGCGGGTGGCTACACCTTC CASRAGQAGGYTF
- - TRBJ2-4 TRBV30 TGTGCCTGGAGTACCGGGACTCCCCTAGCCAAAAACATTCAGTACTTC CAWSTGTPLAKNIQYF
- many TRBJ2-4 TRBV28 TGTGCCAGCAGTTTGGGAGCGGGCCTAGCCAAAAACATTCAGTACTTC CASSLGAGLAKNIQYF
TRBD1 many TRBJ2-2 TRBV19 TGTGCCAGTCGGAGGGACAGGGAAATCGGGGAGCTGTTTTTT CASRRDREIGELFF
- many TRBJ2-1 TRBV7-2 TGTGCCAGCAGCCAAGACTTACTTCCGAGGAATGAGCAGTTCTTC CASSQDLLPRNEQFF
- few TRBJ2-3 TRBV11-2 TGTGTCAGCAGCTTAGCTAGCGTTGGAGATACGCAGTATTTT CVSSLASVGDTQYF
- - TRBJ1-1 TRBV9 TGTGCCAGCAGCGTAGAGCCCTCTGGCACAGACGGACCAAACACTGAAGCTTTCTTT CASSVEPSGTDGPNTEAFF
TRBD2 many TRBJ2-7 TRBV27 TGTGCCAGCAGTTTAGAGGGACTAGTATACGAGCAGTACTTC CASSLEGLVYEQYF
TRBD1 many TRBJ2-1 TRBV27 TGTGCCAGCAGTTCCTACAGGGGGTGGCACAATGAGCAGTTCTTC CASSSYRGWHNEQFF
TRBD2 few TRBJ2-1 TRBV18 TGTGCCAGCTCACCCCAGGGACTAGCGGGAGTGTATGAGCAGTTCTTC CASSPQGLAGVYEQFF
- - TRBJ1-1 TRBV7-9 TGTGCCAGCAGCCCCCGGTCGCGTGCAGCCGAAGCTTTCTTT CASSPRSRAAEAFF
- - TRBJ2-1 TRBV5-6 TGTGCCAGCAGCCCCGCCCTAAAAATAGACAATGAGCAGTTCTTC CASSPALKIDNEQFF
TRBD2 many TRBJ2-3 TRBV2 TGTGCCAGCAGGTTGACTAGCGGGAGAGGTGATACGCAGTATTTT CASRLTSGRGDTQYF
TRBD2 - TRBJ2-7 TRBV19 TGTGCCAGTAGCGACGGGGCGGGAGGGACCTACGAGCAGTACTTC CASSDGAGGTYEQYF
- many TRBJ1-2 TRBV12-3/TRBV12-4 TGTGCCAGCAGTTTAATCAGCTATGGCTACACCTTC CASSLISYGYTF
TRBD2 many TRBJ2-7 TRBV12-3/TRBV12-4 TGTGCCAGCAGTTTCCGGACTAGCGGGACCTACGAGCAGTACTTC CASSFRTSGTYEQYF
TRBD2 many TRBJ2-5 TRBV2 TGTGCCAGCACGGGACTAGCGAAAGAGACCCAGTACTTC CASTGLAKETQYF
- - TRBJ2-2 TRBV27 TGTGCCAGCAGTTTATATGGGGACGGGTCCACCGGGGAGCTGTTTTTT CASSLYGDGSTGELFF
- few TRBJ1-1 TRBV13 TGTGCCAGCAGCCCCCGACTCTCTAACACTGAAGCTTTCTTT CASSPRLSNTEAFF
TRBD2 many TRBJ2-7 TRBV27 TGTGCCAGCAGTTTAGGACTAGGAACCTACGAGCAGTACTTC CASSLGLGTYEQYF
TRBD1 many TRBJ2-3 TRBV12-3/TRBV12-4 TGTGCCAGCAGCTCTCCGGGACAGGGGAAAAGGGATACGCAGTATTTT CASSSPGQGKRDTQYF
TRBD1 few TRBJ1-5 TRBV19 TGTGCCAGTACCTCGGACAGGGGAGGTAATCAGCCCCAGCATTTT CASTSDRGGNQPQHF
- many TRBJ1-5 TRBV30 TGTGCCTGGAGCCCAGGACCGAGCAATCAGCCCCAGCATTTT CAWSPGPSNQPQHF
TRBD2 few TRBJ2-1 TRBV6-1 TGTGCCAGCAGTACCTGGACTAGCGGGAGACAAGAGCAGTTCTTC CASSTWTSGRQEQFF
TRBD2 many TRBJ2-1 TRBV11-1 TGTGCCAGCAGCTTCCTTAGCGGGAGGAACAATGAGCAGTTCTTC CASSFLSGRNNEQFF
- - TRBJ1-4 TRBV4-1 TGCGCCACATCCTCGGTTCTTGAAAAACTGTTTTTT CATSSVLEKLFF
TRBD2 many TRBJ2-5 TRBV12-3/TRBV12-4 TGTGCCAGCACCAAAGGCGGGGGAGGGCTCCAAGAGACCCAGTACTTC CASTKGGGGLQETQYF
- many TRBJ2-5 TRBV6-1 TGTGCCAGCAGTGAAGGACAGGAAGGGTGGGAGACCCAGTACTTC CASSEGQEGWETQYF
TRBD2 many TRBJ2-5 TRBV11-2 TGTGCCAGTCGGCGGGGGAAGACCCAGTACTTC CASRRGKTQYF
- many TRBJ1-1 TRBV10-3 TGTGCCATCAGACAGCTCGAGGAAGCTTTCTTT CAIRQLEEAFF
- many TRBJ1-1 TRBV18 TGTGCCAGCTCACCGGGGAGCTGGAACACTGAAGCTTTCTTT CASSPGSWNTEAFF
- many TRBJ2-1 TRBV29-1 TGCAGCGAACAGGGAAACAATGAGCAGTTCTTC CSEQGNNEQFF
- many TRBJ2-3 TRBV28 TGTGCCAGCAGTTTTCTCATTGCCGGGACTGGAAGCACAGATACGCAGTATTTT CASSFLIAGTGSTDTQYF
- many TRBJ2-2 TRBV6-1 TGTGCCAGCAGTACCCCGTGGCGGGCGGAAGGGGAGCTGTTTTTT CASSTPWRAEGELFF
TRBD1 many TRBJ2-1 TRBV2 TGTGCCAGCAGGGAGCGGACAGGGAGCTCCTACAATGAGCAGTTCTTC CASRERTGSSYNEQFF
- many TRBJ1-4 TRBV20-1 TGCAGTGCTAGGGCGGTCAGAAAGGAGGAAAAACTGTTTTTT CSARAVRKEEKLFF
TRBD1 many TRBJ1-6 TRBV7-2 TGTGCCAGCAGCTTAGACAGGGGGTCGCGGTCACCCCTCCACTTT CASSLDRGSRSPLHF